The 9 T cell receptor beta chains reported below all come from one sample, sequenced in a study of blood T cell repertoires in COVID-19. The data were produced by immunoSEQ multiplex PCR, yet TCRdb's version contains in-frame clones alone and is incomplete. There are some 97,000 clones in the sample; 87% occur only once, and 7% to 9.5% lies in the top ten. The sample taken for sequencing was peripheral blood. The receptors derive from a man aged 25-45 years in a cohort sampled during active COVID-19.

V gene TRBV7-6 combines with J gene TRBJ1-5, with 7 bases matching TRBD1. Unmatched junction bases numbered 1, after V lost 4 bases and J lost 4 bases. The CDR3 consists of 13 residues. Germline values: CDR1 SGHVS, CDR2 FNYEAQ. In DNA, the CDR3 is TGTGCCAGCAGCTGGACAGGTAATCAGCCCCAGCATTTT. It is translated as CASSWTGNQPQHF.

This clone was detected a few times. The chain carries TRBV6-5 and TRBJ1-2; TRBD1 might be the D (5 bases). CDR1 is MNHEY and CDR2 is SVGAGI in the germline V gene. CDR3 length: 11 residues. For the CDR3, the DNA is TGTACCGCAGGGTCTAACTATGGCTACACCTTC. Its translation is CTAGSNYGYTF.

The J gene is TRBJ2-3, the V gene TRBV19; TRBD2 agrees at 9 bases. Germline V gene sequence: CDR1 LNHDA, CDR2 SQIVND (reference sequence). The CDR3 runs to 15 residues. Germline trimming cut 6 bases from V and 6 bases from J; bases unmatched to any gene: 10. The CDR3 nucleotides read TGTGCCAGTAGCCTTTTAGCGGGGGCGAGGGATACGCAGTATTTT. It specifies CASSLLAGARDTQYF.

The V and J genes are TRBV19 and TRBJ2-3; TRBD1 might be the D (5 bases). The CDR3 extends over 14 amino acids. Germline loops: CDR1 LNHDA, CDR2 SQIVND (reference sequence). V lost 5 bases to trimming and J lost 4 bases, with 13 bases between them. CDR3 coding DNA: TGTGCCAGTAGTGTCCCAGGGTTCCCAGATACGCAGTATTTT. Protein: CASSVPGFPDTQYF.

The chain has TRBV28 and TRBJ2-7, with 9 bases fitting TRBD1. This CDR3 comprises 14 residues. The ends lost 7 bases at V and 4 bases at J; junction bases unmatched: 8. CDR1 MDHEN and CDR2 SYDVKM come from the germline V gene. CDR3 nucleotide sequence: TGTGCCAGCAACCCGGGACAGGGAGGATACGAGCAGTACTTC. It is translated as CASNPGQGGYEQYF.

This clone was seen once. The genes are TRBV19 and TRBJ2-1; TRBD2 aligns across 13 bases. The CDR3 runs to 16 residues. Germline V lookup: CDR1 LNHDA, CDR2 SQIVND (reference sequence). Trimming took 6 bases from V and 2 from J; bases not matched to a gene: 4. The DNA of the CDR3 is TGTGCCAGTAGATCCGGACTAGCGGGGGCCTACAATGAGCAGTTCTTC. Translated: CASRSGLAGAYNEQFF.

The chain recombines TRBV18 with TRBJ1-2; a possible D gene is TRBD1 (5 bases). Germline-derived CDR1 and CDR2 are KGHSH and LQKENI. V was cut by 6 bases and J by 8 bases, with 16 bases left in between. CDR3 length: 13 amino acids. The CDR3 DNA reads TGTGCCAGCTCCCCTGACAGAGAAGTGGGCTACACCTTC. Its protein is CASSPDREVGYTF. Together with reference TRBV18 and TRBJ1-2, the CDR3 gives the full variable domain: NAGVMQNPRHLVRRRGQEARLRCSPMKGHSHVYWYRQLPEEGLKFMVYLQKENIIDESGMPKERFSAEFPKEGPSILRIQQVVRGDSAAYFCASSPDREVGYTFGSGTRLTVV.

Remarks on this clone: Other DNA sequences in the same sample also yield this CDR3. The CDR3 sequence: CASSSTGGSEKLFF. CDR3 DNA: TGTGCCAGCAGTTCTACAGGGGGGAGTGAAAAACTGTTTTTT. The chain carries TRBV7-9 and TRBJ1-4; 8 positions match TRBD1. Germline V gene data show CDR1 as SEHNR and CDR2 as FQNEAQ (reference sequence). This CDR3 is 14 amino acids long. V lost 6 bases to trimming and J lost 7 bases; unmatched junction nucleotides: 7.

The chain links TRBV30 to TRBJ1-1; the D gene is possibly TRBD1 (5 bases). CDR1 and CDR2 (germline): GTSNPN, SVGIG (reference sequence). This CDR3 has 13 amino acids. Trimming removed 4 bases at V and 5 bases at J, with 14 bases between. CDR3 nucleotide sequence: TGTGCCTGGACCCGGAACAGGAATACTGAAGCTTTCTTT. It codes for CAWTRNRNTEAFF.